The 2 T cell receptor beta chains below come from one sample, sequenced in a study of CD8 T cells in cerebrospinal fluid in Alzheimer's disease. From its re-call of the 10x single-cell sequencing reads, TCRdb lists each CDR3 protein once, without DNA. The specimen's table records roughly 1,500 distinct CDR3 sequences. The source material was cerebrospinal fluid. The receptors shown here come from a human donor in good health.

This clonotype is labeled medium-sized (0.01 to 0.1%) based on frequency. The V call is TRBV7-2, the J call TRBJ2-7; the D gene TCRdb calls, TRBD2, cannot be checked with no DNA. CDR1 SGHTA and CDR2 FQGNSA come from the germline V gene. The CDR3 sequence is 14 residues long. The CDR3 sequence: CASSPSSGRDEQYF.

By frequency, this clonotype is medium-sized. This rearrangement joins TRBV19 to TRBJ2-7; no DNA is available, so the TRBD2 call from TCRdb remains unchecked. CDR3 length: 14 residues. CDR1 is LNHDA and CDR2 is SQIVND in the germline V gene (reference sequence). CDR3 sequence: CASSPRLAAWEQYF. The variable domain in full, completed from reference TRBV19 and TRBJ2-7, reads DGGITQSPKYLFRKEGQNVTLSCEQNLNHDAMYWYRQDPGQGLRLIYYSQIVNDFQKGDIAEGYSVSREKKESFPLTVTSAQKNPTAFYLCASSPRLAAWEQYFGPGTRLTVT.